The present entry profiles one T cell receptor (beta chain) with its context. This sample stems from a study of blood T cell repertoires in COVID-19. Sequenced by immunoSEQ multiplex PCR; TCRdb stores in-frame clones only, minus some. The profile shows 200,000 or so clones, around 77% of them singletons. The CDR3 has 16 residues. The germline CDR1 and CDR2 sequences are SGHDT and YYEEEE. V trimming: 4 bases; J trimming: 2 bases; junction bases outside the gene matches: 9. Sample: peripheral blood. The chain has TRBV5-6 and TRBJ1-5; TRBD1 matches at 7 bases. This receptor was identified in a man in his sixties with active or convalescent COVID-19. The CDR3 region is CASSLQGTHGNQPQHF. CDR3 coding DNA: TGTGCCAGCAGCCTACAGGGGACTCATGGCAATCAGCCCCAGCATTTT.